This TCR beta chain stems from a study of blood T cells in healthy people across ages (dated by TCRdb to the mid-2010s). For the wider study: In model experiments, roughly one uniquely barcoded TCR beta cDNA molecule per two T cells was captured by template switching. To track age-related changes in TCR beta repertoire diversity, the study relied on deep sequencing normalized with unique cDNA molecular identifiers. The donors were split into four age groups: young (average about 15 years), middle-aged (39), aged (roughly 68) and long-lived (about 74). To avoid experimental bias, donors of different ages were distributed randomly across sequencing lanes. For two donors (one aged 18 to 30 and one aged 80 or older), the study analyzed two additional independent replicas of 1 million unique cDNA reads from the same blood draw.

Libraries were made using 5' RACE. The sample was run on an Illumina HiSeq 2500. A second PCR of roughly 7 to 12 cycles was run with a J-beta primer mix and a sample-barcoded 5' primer. Each TCR beta cDNA molecule received a unique molecular identifier from a template-switch 5' adaptor carrying 12 random nucleotides. Each sample yielded at least 2.5 million CDR3-containing paired-end reads. First-strand cDNA synthesis was performed from all RNA using the Mint cDNA synthesis kit, with priming by a TRBC-specific oligonucleotide. After uracil-DNA glycosylase treatment, a first 18-cycle PCR used universal primers M1SS and BC2_uni_R on all cDNA. The authors' pipeline ran thus. For normalization, 1 million high-quality reads, each with a distinct molecular identifier, were randomly selected from each sample. Reads sharing molecular identifiers were discarded rather than binned into consensus sequences. MiTCR, set to a Q25 quality threshold and the strictest error-elimination algorithm, was used for CDR3 identification, clonotype clustering and error correction. Lower-bound total TCR beta diversity was estimated with a nonparametric unseen species model using Euler transformation. The public reads were reprocessed in TCRdb via fastp at Q25 and MiXCR, keeping in-frame beta chains. Records with the same CDR3 protein are collapsed into one entry carrying the most frequent genes and DNA. The authors' filters were not applied to this entry. The sample table contains 780,000 or so distinct CDR3 sequences; only one count was recorded for around half of them. The ten top clones hold about 42% of the sample.

This clonotype turned up a few times. Its antigen specificity is not known. Per-base qualities were not stored, and no clone one base away is much larger. The approximately 41 donors, aged roughly 6 to 90 years, were systemically healthy Caucasian individuals from Russia. Roughly 9 milliliters of peripheral blood were drawn from each donor into EDTA-treated Vacutainer tubes. PBMCs were isolated by Ficoll-Paque density-gradient centrifugation, with at least 6 million obtained per sample. Total RNA, at least 6 micrograms per sample, was extracted from PBMCs with Trizol reagent. For every donor, an aliquot of PBMCs went through flow cytometry to measure the percentages of naive CD45RAhigh/CD27high T cells. The paper as a whole reports these results and caveats: Because the CMV infection status of the donors was unknown, age-related changes in expanded clonotypes may potentially have been confounded. Bulk unsorted PBMC profiling prevented conclusive comparison of naive and antigen-experienced compartments. The percentage of naive T cells measured by flow cytometry correlated strongly with observed TCR beta diversity. Estimates of total diversity based on one million sequenced T cells were considered lower bounds and underestimates. As age increased, observed TCR beta diversity per million T cells dropped in a roughly linear way, and a significant reduction was already evident by age 40. Compared with the aged group, more naive CD4+ T cells, fewer expanded clones and increased TCR diversity were shown by the long-lived group, suggesting age selection.

CDR1 and CDR2, looked up from the germline V gene, are SGDLS and YYNGEE. V sheds 4 bases and J sheds 7 bases, leaving 18 bases between their ends. The CDR3 starts with the cysteine, ends with the phenylalanine, and has 15 residues. This entry keeps only the CDR3 DNA: 45 bases, framed from base 1. Sequencing was carried out using blood. The receptor chain draws on TRBV9 and TRBJ2-1; no D gene can be assigned with confidence. The receptor comes from a man at least 80 years old in good health. The CDR3 reads CASSSGLRVLNEQFF. In nucleotides, the sequence is TGTGCCAGCAGCTCCGGGCTACGGGTTCTGAATGAGCAGTTCTTC. Where the CDR3 stops, the reference TRBV9 and TRBJ2-1 genes take over; the full variable domain is DSGVTQTPKHLITATGQRVTLRCSPRSGDLSVYWYQQSLDQGLQFLIQYYNGEERAKGNILERFSAQQFPDLHSELNLSSLELGDSALYFCASSSGLRVLNEQFFGPGTRLTVL.